Here is one T cell receptor (beta chain) with its context. Its antigen is not known. The sample belongs to a study of shared clonotypes between healthy human individuals. Study as a whole: There were three CD4 naive, three CD4 memory, two CD8 naive and one CD8 memory plates per donor. Regarding the study as a whole: Only blood underwent sampling, and tissue repertoires likely differ.

Deep-level settings were used for running the assay. Only in-frame clones appear in the TCRdb table, and some are missing; sequencing was by immunoSEQ multiplex PCR. The table shows more than 1 million clones, with around 78% occurring only once. The V and J ends lost 4 bases and 4 bases, in that order; junction bases with no gene match: 7. Germline V gives CDR1 SGHTA, CDR2 FQGNSA. The CDR3 consists of 18 residues. Healthy HIV-negative adults without recent acute infections or vaccinations served as donors. Input material: memory CD4+ T cells from PBMCs. The subset denotes: CD45RA-negative fraction. This receptor was identified in a young man in good health. Some clones in this sample may be carry-over from other donors' samples. The V and J genes are TRBV7-2 and TRBJ2-1; 16 bases fit TRBD2. The CDR3 sequence is CASSYPGLAGGRYNEQFF. The CDR3 nucleotides are TGTGCCAGCAGCTACCCGGGACTAGCGGGAGGGCGGTACAATGAGCAGTTCTTC.